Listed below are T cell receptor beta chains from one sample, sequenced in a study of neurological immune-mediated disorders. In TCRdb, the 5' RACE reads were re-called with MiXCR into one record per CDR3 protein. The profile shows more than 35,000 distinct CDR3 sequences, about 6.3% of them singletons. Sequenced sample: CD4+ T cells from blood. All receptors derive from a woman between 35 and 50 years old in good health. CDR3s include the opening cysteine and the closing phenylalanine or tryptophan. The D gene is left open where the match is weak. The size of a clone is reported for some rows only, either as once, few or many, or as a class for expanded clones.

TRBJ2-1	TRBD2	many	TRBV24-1	CATSDESGSGHNEQFF	TGTGCCACCAGTGATGAGAGCGGGAGTGGACACAATGAGCAGTTCTTC
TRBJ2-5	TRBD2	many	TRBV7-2	CASSQTSGMIETQYF	TGTGCCAGCAGCCAGACTAGCGGGATGATAGAGACCCAGTACTTC
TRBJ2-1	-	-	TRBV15	CATSRRIAYNEQFF	TGTGCCACCAGCAGGCGAATTGCCTACAATGAGCAGTTCTTC
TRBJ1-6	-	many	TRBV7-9	CATGLPHNSPLHF	TGTGCCACGGGACTGCCTCATAATTCACCCCTCCACTTT
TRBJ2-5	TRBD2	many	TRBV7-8	CASSPSSHSGSPQETQYF	TGTGCCAGCAGCCCCTCCAGCCATAGCGGGAGCCCTCAAGAGACCCAGTACTTC
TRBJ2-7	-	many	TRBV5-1	CASSLGPGISGEQYF	TGCGCCAGCAGCTTGGGGCCAGGGATTTCTGGCGAGCAGTACTTC
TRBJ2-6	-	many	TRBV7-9	CASSLAGLSGANVLTF	TGTGCCAGCAGCTTAGCGGGTCTCTCTGGGGCCAACGTCCTGACTTTC
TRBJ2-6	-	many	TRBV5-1	CASSIGLAPSGANVLTF	TGCGCCAGCAGCATCGGGTTAGCACCTTCTGGGGCCAACGTCCTGACTTTC
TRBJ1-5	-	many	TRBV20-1	CSARASTGPNQPQHF	TGCAGTGCTAGAGCCTCGACAGGCCCTAATCAGCCCCAGCATTTT
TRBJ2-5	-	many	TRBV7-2	CASCMSAVGTQYF	TGTGCCAGTTGTATGAGTGCGGTGGGGACCCAGTACTTC
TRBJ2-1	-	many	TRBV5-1	CASSLVLADNEQFF	TGCGCCAGCAGCTTGGTACTAGCCGACAATGAGCAGTTCTTC
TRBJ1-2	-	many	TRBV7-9	CASSLEGGRGYTF	TGTGCCAGCAGCTTAGAGGGCGGGCGTGGCTACACCTTC
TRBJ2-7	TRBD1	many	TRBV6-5	CASSPRQGVPEQYF	TGTGCCAGCAGTCCCAGACAGGGAGTTCCCGAGCAGTACTTC
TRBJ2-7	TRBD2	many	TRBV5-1	CASSLTSGSGSEQYF	TGCGCCAGCAGCTTAACTAGCGGGAGTGGAAGCGAGCAGTACTTC
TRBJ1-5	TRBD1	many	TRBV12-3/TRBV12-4	CASSPRTGKGLSNQPQHF	TGTGCCAGCAGTCCAAGGACAGGGAAAGGCCTTAGCAATCAGCCCCAGCATTTT
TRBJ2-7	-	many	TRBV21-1	CASSTGASGQYF	TGTGCCAGCAGCACCGGGGCTAGCGGGCAGTACTTC
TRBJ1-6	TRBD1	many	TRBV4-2	CASSLGQGDSPLHF	TGTGCCAGCAGCCTTGGACAGGGTGATTCACCCCTCCACTTT
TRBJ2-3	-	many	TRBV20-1	CSASSRAGDTQYF	TGCAGTGCTAGTTCAAGGGCGGGAGATACGCAGTATTTT
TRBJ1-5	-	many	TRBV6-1	CASTRTVDQPQHF	TGTGCCAGCACTAGGACAGTAGATCAGCCCCAGCATTTT
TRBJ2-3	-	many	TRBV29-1	CSVGGLDDTDTQYF	TGCAGCGTTGGAGGGCTCGATGACACAGATACGCAGTATTTT
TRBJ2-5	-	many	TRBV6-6	CASSYLSETQYF	TGTGCCAGCAGTTACTTATCGGAGACCCAGTACTTC
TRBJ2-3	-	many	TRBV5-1	CASSPRTPTDTQYF	TGCGCCAGCAGCCCCAGAACTCCCACAGATACGCAGTATTTT
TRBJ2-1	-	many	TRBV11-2	CASSLARDYNEQFF	TGTGCCAGCAGCTTAGCTCGGGACTACAATGAGCAGTTCTTC
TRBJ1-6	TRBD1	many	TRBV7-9	CASSSGTANSPLHF	TGTGCCAGCAGCTCGGGGACAGCCAATTCACCCCTCCACTTT
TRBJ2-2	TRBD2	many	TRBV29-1	CSGGLAGETGELFF	TGCAGCGGGGGACTAGCGGGAGAAACCGGGGAGCTGTTTTTT
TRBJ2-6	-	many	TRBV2	CASSGISSGANVLTF	TGTGCCAGCAGTGGAATTTCCTCTGGGGCCAACGTCCTGACTTTC
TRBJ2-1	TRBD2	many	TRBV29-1	CSVTAGFEQFF	TGCAGCGTTACAGCGGGATTTGAGCAGTTCTTC
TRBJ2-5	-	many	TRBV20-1	CSARNEERTLSQYF	TGCAGTGCTAGAAACGAGGAGCGGACCCTTTCTCAGTACTTC
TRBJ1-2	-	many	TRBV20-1	CSARGTASGLYGYPF	TGCAGTGCTAGAGGGACAGCCTCGGGTCTTTATGGCTACCCCTTC
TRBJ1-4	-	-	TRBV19	CASNRPATNEKLFF	TGTGCCAGTAACAGGCCTGCAACTAATGAAAAACTGTTTTTT
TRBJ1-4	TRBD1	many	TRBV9	CASSSGTGQGLSTNEKLFF	TGTGCCAGCAGTTCTGGCACCGGACAGGGTCTTTCCACTAATGAAAAACTGTTTTTT
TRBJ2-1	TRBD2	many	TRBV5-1	CASSSGLAGVDEQFF	TGCGCCAGCAGCTCGGGACTAGCGGGAGTGGATGAGCAGTTCTTC
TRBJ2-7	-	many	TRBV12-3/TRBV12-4	CASRYDTGSYEQYF	TGTGCCAGCAGATATGATACAGGGTCCTACGAGCAGTACTTC
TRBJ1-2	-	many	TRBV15	CATSRDRDRNYGYTF	TGTGCCACCAGCAGAGATCGGGACCGGAACTATGGCTACACCTTC
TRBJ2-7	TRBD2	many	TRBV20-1	CSADKGLASTYEQYF	TGCAGTGCCGACAAGGGACTAGCGTCAACCTACGAGCAGTACTTC
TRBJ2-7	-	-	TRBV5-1	CASSLGFYEQYF	TGCGCCAGCAGCTTGGGTTTCTACGAGCAGTACTTC
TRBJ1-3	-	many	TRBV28	CASSSPIPGLSGNTIYF	TGTGCCAGCAGTTCTCCGATTCCAGGGCTGAGTGGAAACACCATATATTTT
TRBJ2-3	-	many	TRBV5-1	CASSLVYRADTQYF	TGCGCCAGCAGCTTGGTGTACAGGGCAGATACGCAGTATTTT
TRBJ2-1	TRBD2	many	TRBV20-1	CSAPRLAGKNEQFF	TGCAGTGCGCCTCGACTAGCGGGAAAGAATGAGCAGTTCTTC
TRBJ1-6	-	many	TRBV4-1	CASSQLPGDSPLHF	TGCGCCAGCAGCCAATTGCCAGGTGATTCACCCCTCCACTTT
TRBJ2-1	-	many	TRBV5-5	CASARGEATYNEQFF	TGTGCCAGCGCCCGCGGGGAGGCCACCTACAATGAGCAGTTCTTC
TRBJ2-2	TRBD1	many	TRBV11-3	CASSSPGQGVPPGELFF	TGTGCCAGCAGCTCACCAGGACAGGGTGTCCCACCCGGGGAGCTGTTTTTT
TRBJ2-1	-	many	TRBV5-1	CASSPFSYNEQFF	TGCGCCAGCAGCCCGTTCTCCTACAATGAGCAGTTCTTC
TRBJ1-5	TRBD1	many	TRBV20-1	CSASGTAGNQPQHF	TGCAGTGCTAGTGGGACAGCAGGCAATCAGCCCCAGCATTTT
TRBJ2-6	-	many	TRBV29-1	CSVLTSSGANVLTF	TGCAGCGTTCTCACGAGCTCTGGGGCCAACGTCCTGACTTTC
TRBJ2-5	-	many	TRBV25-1	CASGRRGETQYF	TGTGCCAGCGGGAGGCGGGGAGAGACCCAGTACTTC
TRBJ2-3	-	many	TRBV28	CASSLQTQRRTDTQYF	TGTGCCAGCAGTTTACAGACTCAGCGCCGCACAGATACGCAGTATTTT
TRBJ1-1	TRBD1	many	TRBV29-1	CSVGDRGGNTEAFF	TGCAGCGTTGGAGACAGGGGCGGGAACACTGAAGCTTTCTTT
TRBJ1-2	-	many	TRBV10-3	CAISESGGGYTF	TGTGCCATCAGTGAGTCCGGGGGTGGCTACACCTTC
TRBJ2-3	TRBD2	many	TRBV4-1	CASSQVAGGFTDTQYF	TGCGCCAGCAGCCAGGTAGCGGGAGGATTCACAGATACGCAGTATTTT
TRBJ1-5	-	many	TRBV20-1	CSARQGGQPQHF	TGCAGTGCTAGACAGGGCGGGCAGCCCCAGCATTTT
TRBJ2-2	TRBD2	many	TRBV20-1	CSAGEPRLAGGAGELFF	TGCAGTGCTGGCGAACCCCGACTAGCGGGAGGGGCCGGGGAGCTGTTTTTT
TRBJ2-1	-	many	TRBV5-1	CASSLAGAPREQFF	TGCGCCAGCAGCTTGGCGGGAGCCCCCCGTGAGCAGTTCTTC
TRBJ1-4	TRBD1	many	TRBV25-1	CASTSTGGGWEKLFF	TGTGCCAGCACTTCCACAGGGGGCGGTTGGGAAAAACTGTTTTTT